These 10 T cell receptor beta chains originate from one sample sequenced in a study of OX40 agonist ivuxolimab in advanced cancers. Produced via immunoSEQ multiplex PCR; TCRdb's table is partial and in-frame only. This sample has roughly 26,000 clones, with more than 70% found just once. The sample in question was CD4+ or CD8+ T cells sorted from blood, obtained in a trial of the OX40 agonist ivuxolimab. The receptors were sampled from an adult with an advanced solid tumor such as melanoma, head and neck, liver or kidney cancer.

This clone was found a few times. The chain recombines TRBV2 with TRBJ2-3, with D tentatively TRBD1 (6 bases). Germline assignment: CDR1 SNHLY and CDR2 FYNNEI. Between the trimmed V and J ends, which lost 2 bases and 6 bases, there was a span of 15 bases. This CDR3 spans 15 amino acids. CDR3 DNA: TGTGCCAGCAGTGAACTAGGGACACGGAGTGATACGCAGTATTTT. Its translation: CASSELGTRSDTQYF.

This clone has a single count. The CDR3 reads CASSSRLAGGRGELFF. As DNA, the CDR3 is TGTGCCAGCAGCAGCAGACTAGCGGGGGGCCGCGGGGAGCTGTTTTTT. The chain has TRBV7-3 and TRBJ2-2; 13 bases line up with TRBD2. The CDR3 spans 16 residues. Germline loops: CDR1 SGHTA, CDR2 FQGTGA. The V and J ends lost 5 bases and 7 bases, in that order; junction bases with no gene match: 7.

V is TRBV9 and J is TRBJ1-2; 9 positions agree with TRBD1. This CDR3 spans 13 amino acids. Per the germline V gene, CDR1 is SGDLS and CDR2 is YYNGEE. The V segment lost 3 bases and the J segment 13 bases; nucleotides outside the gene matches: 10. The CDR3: CASSGSRDRAGTF. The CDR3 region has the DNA TGTGCCAGCAGCGGTAGCCGGGACAGGGCCGGCACCTTC.

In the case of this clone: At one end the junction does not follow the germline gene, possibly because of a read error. The DNA of the CDR3 is TGCGCCAGCAGCTTTAACGAGGGAGGAGGGGTCTTT. Translated: CASSFNEGGGVF. This chain connects TRBV5-1 to TRBJ1-3; the D gene is possibly TRBD1 (5 bases). Germline-derived CDR1 and CDR2 are SGHRS and YFSETQ. The CDR3 covers 12 residues.

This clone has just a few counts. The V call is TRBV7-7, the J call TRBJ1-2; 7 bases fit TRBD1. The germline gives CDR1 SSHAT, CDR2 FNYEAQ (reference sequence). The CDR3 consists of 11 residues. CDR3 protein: CAMTGLNGYTF. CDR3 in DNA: TGTGCAATGACAGGGCTGAATGGCTACACCTTC.

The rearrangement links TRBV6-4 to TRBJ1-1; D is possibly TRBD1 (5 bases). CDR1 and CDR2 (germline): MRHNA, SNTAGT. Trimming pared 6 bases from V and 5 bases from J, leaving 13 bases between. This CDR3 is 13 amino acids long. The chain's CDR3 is CASSPEGRTEAFF. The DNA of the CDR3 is TGTGCCAGCAGCCCAGAGGGGAGGACTGAAGCTTTCTTT.

CDR3: CATSRDKGTERYF. As DNA, the CDR3 is TGTGCCACCAGCAGAGATAAAGGGACTGAACGGTATTTT. The chain has TRBV15 and TRBJ2-3, with D possibly TRBD2 on 6 matching bases. Germline CDR1 reads LNHNV; CDR2 reads YYDKDF (reference sequence). V dropped 0 bases and J dropped 14 bases, with 15 bases sitting between them. The CDR3 runs 13 residues.

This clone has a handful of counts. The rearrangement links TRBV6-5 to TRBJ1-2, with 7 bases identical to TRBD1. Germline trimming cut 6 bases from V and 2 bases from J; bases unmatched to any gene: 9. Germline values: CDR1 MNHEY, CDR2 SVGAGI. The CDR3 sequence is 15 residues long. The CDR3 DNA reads TGTGCCAGCAGCCGACAGGGAGGAGGGAACTATGGCTACACCTTC. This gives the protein CASSRQGGGNYGYTF.

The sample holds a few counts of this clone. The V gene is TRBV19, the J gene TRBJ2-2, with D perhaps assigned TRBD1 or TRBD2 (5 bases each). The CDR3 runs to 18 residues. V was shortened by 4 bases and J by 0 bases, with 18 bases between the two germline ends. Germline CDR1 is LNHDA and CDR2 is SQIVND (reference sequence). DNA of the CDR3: TGTGCCAGTAGTAGCCCCGCCTCCGGGACGCCGAACACCGGGGAGCTGTTTTTT. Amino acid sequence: CASSSPASGTPNTGELFF.

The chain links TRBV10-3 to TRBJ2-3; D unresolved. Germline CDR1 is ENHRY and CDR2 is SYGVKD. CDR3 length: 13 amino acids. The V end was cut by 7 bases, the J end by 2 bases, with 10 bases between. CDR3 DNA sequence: TGTGCCATCACCCCAATCCTCACAGATACGCAGTATTTT. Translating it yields CAITPILTDTQYF.